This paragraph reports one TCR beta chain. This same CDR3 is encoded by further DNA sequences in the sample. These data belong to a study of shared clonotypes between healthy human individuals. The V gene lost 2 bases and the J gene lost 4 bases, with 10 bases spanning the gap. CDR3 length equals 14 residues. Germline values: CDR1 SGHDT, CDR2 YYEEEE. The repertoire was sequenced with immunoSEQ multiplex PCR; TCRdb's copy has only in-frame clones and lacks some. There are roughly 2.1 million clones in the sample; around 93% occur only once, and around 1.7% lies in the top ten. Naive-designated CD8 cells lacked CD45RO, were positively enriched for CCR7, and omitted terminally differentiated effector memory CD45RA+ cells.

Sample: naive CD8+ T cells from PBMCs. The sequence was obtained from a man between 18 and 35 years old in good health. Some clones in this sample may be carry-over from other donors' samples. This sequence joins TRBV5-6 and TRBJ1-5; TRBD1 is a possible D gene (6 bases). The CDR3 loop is CASSLGQPNQPQHF. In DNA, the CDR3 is TGTGCCAGCAGCTTAGGACAGCCAAATCAGCCCCAGCATTTT.